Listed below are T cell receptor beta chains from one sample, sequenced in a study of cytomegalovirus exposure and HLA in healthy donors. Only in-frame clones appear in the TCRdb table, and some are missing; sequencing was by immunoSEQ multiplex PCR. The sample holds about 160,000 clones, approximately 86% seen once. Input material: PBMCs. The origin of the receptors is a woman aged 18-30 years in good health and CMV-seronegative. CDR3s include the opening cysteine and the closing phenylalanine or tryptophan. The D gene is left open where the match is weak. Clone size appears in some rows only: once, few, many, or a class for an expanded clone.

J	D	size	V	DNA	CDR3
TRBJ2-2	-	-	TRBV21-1	TGTGCCAGCAGCTTCCGGGGAGGAATAGGCGGGGAGCTGTTTTTT	CASSFRGGIGGELFF
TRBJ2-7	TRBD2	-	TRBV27	TGTGCCAGCAGTTTGCGAAGGGATCCGGGACTAGTCTCCTACGAGCAGTACTTC	CASSLRRDPGLVSYEQYF
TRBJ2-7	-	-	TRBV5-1	TGCGCCAGCATTCGGAGGGGTGCGTACGAGCAGTACTTC	CASIRRGAYEQYF
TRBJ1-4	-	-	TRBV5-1	TGCGCCAGCAGCAGGGGGTGGGGACCCTCGTATGAAAAACTGTTTTTT	CASSRGWGPSYEKLFF
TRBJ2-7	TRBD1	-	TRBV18	TGTGCCAGCTCACCGCCAGGGGGAAGCTACGAGCAGTACTTC	CASSPPGGSYEQYF
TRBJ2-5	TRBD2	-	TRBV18	TGTGCCAGCTCACCACGGGAGGGTCAAGAGACCCAGTACTTC	CASSPREGQETQYF
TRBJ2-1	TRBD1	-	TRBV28	TGTGCCAGCAGTTATCCGGGACAGGGTTACAATGAGCAGTTCTTC	CASSYPGQGYNEQFF
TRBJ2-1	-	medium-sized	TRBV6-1	TGTGCCAGCAGTGACAGCTCCTACAATGAGCAGTTCTTC	CASSDSSYNEQFF
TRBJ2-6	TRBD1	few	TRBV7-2	TGTGCCAGCAGCTTGGGACAGGGGGCTTCTGGGGCCAACGTCCTGACTTTC	CASSLGQGASGANVLTF
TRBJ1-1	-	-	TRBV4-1	TGCGCCAGCAGCCAAGTCGACAGGACGAACACTGAAGCTTTCTTT	CASSQVDRTNTEAFF
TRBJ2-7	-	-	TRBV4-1	TGCGCCAGCAGCCACTACGTGGCGGGAACCTACGAGCAGTACTTC	CASSHYVAGTYEQYF
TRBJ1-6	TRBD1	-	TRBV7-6	TGTGCCAGCAGCTCTTCCTTCGACAGGGCTAATTCACCCCTCCACTTT	CASSSSFDRANSPLHF
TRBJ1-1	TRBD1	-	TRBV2	TGTGCCAGCAGACCCGGGACAGTTTTGAACACTGAAGCTTTCTTT	CASRPGTVLNTEAFF
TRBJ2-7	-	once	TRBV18	TGTGCCAGCTCCCTCCCGGGCGAGCAGTACTTC	CASSLPGEQYF
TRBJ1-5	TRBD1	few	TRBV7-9	TGTGCCAGCAGCCTTGGACAGGTTAGCAATCAGCCCCAGCATTTT	CASSLGQVSNQPQHF
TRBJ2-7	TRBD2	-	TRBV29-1	TGCAGCGTGGATGGCGGGGGACTTGTAGGTACATCGGACGAGCAGTACTTC	CSVDGGGLVGTSDEQYF
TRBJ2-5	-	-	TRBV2	TGTGCCAGCAGTGAAGGGGAGGTAGAGACCCAGTACTTC	CASSEGEVETQYF
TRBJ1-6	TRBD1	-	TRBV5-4	TGTGCCAGCAGCTCCCCGGGACAGGGCTTTCGATCCCTCCACTTT	CASSSPGQGFRSLHF
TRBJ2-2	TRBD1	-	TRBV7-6	TGTGCCAGCCTTGGGGAACCGGGACAGGGATTCGGGGAGCTGTTTTTT	CASLGEPGQGFGELFF
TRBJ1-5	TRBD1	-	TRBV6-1	TGTGCCAGCAGTGGACAGGGGGTTTTTTTTGGCAATCAGCCCCAGCATTTT	CASSGQGVFFGNQPQHF
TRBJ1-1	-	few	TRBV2	TGTGCCAGCAGTGAAGCGCTCCGGGGGTCGGTCACTGAAGCTTTCTTT	CASSEALRGSVTEAFF
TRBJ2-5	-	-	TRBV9	TGTGCCAGCAGCCTATCTGGGACCCAGTACTTC	CASSLSGTQYF
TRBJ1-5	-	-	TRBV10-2	TGCGCCAGCAGCCCCCCCCTTTATAGCAATCAGCCCCAGCATTTT	CASSPPLYSNQPQHF
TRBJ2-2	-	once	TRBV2	TGTGCCAGCAGTGAAACTACTGGGGGCTCGAACACCGGGGAGCTGTTTTTT	CASSETTGGSNTGELFF
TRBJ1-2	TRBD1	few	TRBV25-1	TGTGCCAGCAGGGGACAGGGGATAGGTGGCTACACCTTC	CASRGQGIGGYTF
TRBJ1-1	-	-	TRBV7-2	TGTGCCAGCAGCTTAGCGCAGGGCCAAGGTGGGGCTTTCTTT	CASSLAQGQGGAFF
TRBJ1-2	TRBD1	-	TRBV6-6	TGTGCCAGCAGTACAAGACAGGGGAATGGCTACACCTTC	CASSTRQGNGYTF
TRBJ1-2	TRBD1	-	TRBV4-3	TGCGCCAGCAGCCAAGCGTTTCGGACAGGGGGCAGGGGCTACACCTTC	CASSQAFRTGGRGYTF
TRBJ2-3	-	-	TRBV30	TGTGCCTACCAACCCCAGGATACGCAGTATTTT	CAYQPQDTQYF
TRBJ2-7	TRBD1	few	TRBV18	TGTGCCAGCTCACCCGACAGGGGGGTGCAGTACTTC	CASSPDRGVQYF
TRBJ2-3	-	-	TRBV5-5	TGTGCCAGCAGTCTAAGGGACATGACAGATACGCAGTATTTT	CASSLRDMTDTQYF
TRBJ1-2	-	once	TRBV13	TGTGCCAGCAGCTTAACAGGGAGAGGCTACACCTTC	CASSLTGRGYTF
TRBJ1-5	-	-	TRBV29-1	TGCAGCGTTGAACAGGGAGGGGAGCCCCAGCATTTT	CSVEQGGEPQHF
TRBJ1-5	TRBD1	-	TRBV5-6	TGTGCCAGCAGCTTTTCAGGGACAGGCCAGCCCCAGCATTTT	CASSFSGTGQPQHF
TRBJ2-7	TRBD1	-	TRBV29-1	TGCAGCGTTCGGGGACAGGGGTTTTACGAGCAGTACTTC	CSVRGQGFYEQYF
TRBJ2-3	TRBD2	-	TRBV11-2	TGTGCCAGCAGCTACCTCGGGGGGGCTGGGCCCACAGATACGCAGTATTTT	CASSYLGGAGPTDTQYF
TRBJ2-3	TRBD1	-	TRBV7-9	TGTGCCAGCAGCTCCGGGACAGGGTGGGATACGCAGTATTTT	CASSSGTGWDTQYF
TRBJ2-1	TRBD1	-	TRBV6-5	TGTGCCAGCAGTTACGGACAGGGGAGGGGCAATGAGCAGTTCTTC	CASSYGQGRGNEQFF
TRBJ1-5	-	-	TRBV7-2	TGTGCCAGCAGCTTAAGGGGGGGCTGGCAGCCCCAGCATTTT	CASSLRGGWQPQHF
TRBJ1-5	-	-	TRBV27	TGTGCCAGCAGTCTATCCGGTGTCCAGCCCCAGCATTTT	CASSLSGVQPQHF
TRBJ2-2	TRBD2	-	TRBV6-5	TGTGCCAGCAGTACATTAGCGGGAGGGGCCGGGGAGCTGTTTTTT	CASSTLAGGAGELFF
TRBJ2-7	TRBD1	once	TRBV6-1	TGTGCCAGCACCTGGGCCGGGACAGGGAGCGTCGAGCAGTACTTC	CASTWAGTGSVEQYF
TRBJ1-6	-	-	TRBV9	TGTGCCAGCAGCCCATACCCGGGCAGGGGTATGGGTAATTCACCCCTCCACTTT	CASSPYPGRGMGNSPLHF
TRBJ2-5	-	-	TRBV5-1	TGCGCCAGCAGCATTGGGAGGGGGGGCCACCAAGAGACCCAGTACTTC	CASSIGRGGHQETQYF
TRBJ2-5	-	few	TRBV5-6	TGTGCCAGCAGCTTGTCGTGGACCCAGTACTTC	CASSLSWTQYF
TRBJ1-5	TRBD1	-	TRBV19	TGTGCCAGTAGTATTCAGGGGGCGGGCAATCAGCCCCAGCATTTT	CASSIQGAGNQPQHF
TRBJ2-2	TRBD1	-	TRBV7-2	TGTGCCAGCAGCTTACTGACAGGGGGCACCGGGGAGCTGTTTTTT	CASSLLTGGTGELFF
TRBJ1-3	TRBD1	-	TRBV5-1	TGCGCCAGCAGCCCGAGAGTCGACAGGGGGCAAGGAAACACCATATATTTT	CASSPRVDRGQGNTIYF
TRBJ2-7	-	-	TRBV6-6	TGTGCCAGCAGAGTCAAAGGGGGCTCCTACGAGCAGTACTTC	CASRVKGGSYEQYF
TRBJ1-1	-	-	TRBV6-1	TGTGCCAGCAGTGAAATTGGCCCGAACACTGAAGCTTTCTTT	CASSEIGPNTEAFF
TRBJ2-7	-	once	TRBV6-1	TGTGCCAGCAGTGGCGAAGTGGTGGTGCAGTACTTC	CASSGEVVVQYF
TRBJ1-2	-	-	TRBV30	TGTGCCTGGAGCCCGACAGACTATGGCTACACCTTC	CAWSPTDYGYTF
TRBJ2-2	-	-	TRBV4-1	TGCGCCAGCAGCAGGACAGCGAACACCGGGGAGCTGTTTTTT	CASSRTANTGELFF
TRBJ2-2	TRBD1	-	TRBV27	TGTGCCAGCAGTTCCCCCGGGACAGGGGGCACCGGGGAGCTGTTTTTT	CASSSPGTGGTGELFF
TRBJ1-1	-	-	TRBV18	TGTGCCAGCTCCCCAGCTGCCACCGGGGGTAAGGACACTGAAGCTTTCTTT	CASSPAATGGKDTEAFF
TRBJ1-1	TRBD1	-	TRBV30	TGTGCCTGGAGTCGGGACAGGGGATTCACTGAAGCTTTCTTT	CAWSRDRGFTEAFF
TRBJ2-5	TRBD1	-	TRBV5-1	TGCGCCAGCAGCTTGGCACAGGGGACCCAAGAGACCCAGTACTTC	CASSLAQGTQETQYF